The sample holds one count of the clone carrying this T cell receptor (beta chain). No antigen is known for it. The CDR3 carries no conserved terminal phenylalanine or tryptophan, so it likely arises from a read error. This record belongs to a study of T cell repertoires in cytomegalovirus infection. Findings of the study overall: HLA-C-restricted CMV clonotypes gave the most frequent clonotype in two of eight donors.

Via MiXCR, TCRdb re-called the reads, giving one row per CDR3 protein. The data contain roughly 760,000 distinct CDR3 sequences, approximately 34% of them singletons. The receptor's source is a human donor in good health (CMV status not recorded). Some clones in this sample may be carry-over from other donors' samples. Material: PBMCs.

CDR3 in DNA: TGTGCCAGCAGTTTCTTTGTTTCTCGGCCGTTGAACACTGAAGCTTTCTGT. It translates to CASSFFVSRPLNTEAFC. This chain joins TRBV28 and TRBJ1-1; D ambiguous. Germline V gene sequence: CDR1 MDHEN, CDR2 SYDVKM. V lost 3 bases to trimming and J lost 0 bases, with 17 bases between them. The CDR3 covers 17 residues.